This T cell receptor (beta chain) stems from a study of identical twins. TCRdb processed the 5' RACE reads anew with MiXCR; each CDR3 protein has one entry. The sample lists about 550,000 distinct CDR3 sequences, 20% to 25% occurring once. This CDR3 is built from 13 residues. The V gene lost 3 bases and the J gene lost 0 bases, with 5 bases spanning the gap. Germline values: CDR1 SNHLY, CDR2 FYNNEI. These same records also appear under a second study, on yellow fever vaccine responses in identical twins.

The receptor comes from a young woman in good health. Sequenced: CD4+ T cells sorted from blood. The rearrangement links TRBV2 to TRBJ1-1; no reliable D call. The CDR3 loop is CASSDGVNTEAFF. CDR3 bases: TGTGCCAGCAGTGACGGGGTGAACACTGAAGCTTTCTTT.